The entry below gives a single TCR beta chain sequence along with its context. This clonotype was observed at least ten times. The antigen this receptor binds is unknown. No much larger clonotype is one base removed from it; base qualities were not supplied. Set within a cohort of healthcare workers in London, UK, this nested case-control study involved weekly PCR testing of nasopharyngeal swabs along with blood sampling. Healthcare workers were recruited between 23 and 31 March 2020, during the week of the UK lockdown, and were followed weekly for up to about 15 weeks. From the germline V gene (reference sequence), CDR1 is SEHNR and CDR2 is FQNEAQ. The germline V end is reduced by 5 bases and the J end by 1 base; junction bases left unmatched: 5. Its CDR3 holds 15 amino acids, cysteine through phenylalanine. The entry retains the CDR3 DNA only, 45 bases that are in frame from base 1. The data were obtained in a study of early T cells in non-severe SARS-CoV-2 infection listed by TCRdb under 2021. For the wider study: Bulk RNA from unsorted whole blood was used for TCR sequencing, so alpha and beta chains could not be paired.

The library was produced with 5' RACE. Sequencing took place on a NextSeq 500. The TCR library protocol attached unique molecular identifiers to individual cDNA molecules to correct for sequencing error and PCR bias. Both TCR alpha and beta chains were sequenced, and tight co-correlation was observed between alpha and beta sequence abundances in each sample. The source study handled its data this way. Decombinator V4 was used to annotate TCR sequences for V gene, J gene and CDR3. Expanded TCRs were defined as changing significantly between any two time points under a Poisson model with p below 0.0001. TCR abundances were normalised to the total number of TCRs sequenced per sample and expressed as counts per million. MAIT TCRs were defined by TRAV1-2 paired with TRAJ12, TRAJ20 or TRAJ33, and iNKT TCRs by TRAV10 paired with TRAJ18. VDJdb, accessed 1 November 2021, was searched for CMV, EBV and SARS-CoV-2 annotated TCRs, excluding TCRs annotated for multiple antigens. TCRdb cleaned the public reads at Q25 with fastp, built clones with MiXCR and kept in-frame beta chains. Every CDR3 protein is listed once, alongside the most common genes and DNA of its rows. What appears here as the V and J calls and clone size reflects TCRdb's work, not the paper's. The sample table records some 60,000 distinct CDR3 sequences; 8% to 9% of these occur just once. The ten top clones hold 17% of the sample.

Overall results and qualifications from the work: VDJdb matching was skewed toward anti-spike CD8 responses and likely underestimated virus-specific expansions, missing private and CD4 specificities.

This receptor was taken from an adult who was a healthcare worker with PCR-confirmed SARS-CoV-2 infection or an uninfected control (not recorded which). Specimen: whole blood. Recombination connected TRBV7-9 to TRBJ2-1; TRBD2 aligns with 7 central bases. CDR3 reads: CASSTQAGSYNEQFF. The DNA sequence reads TGTGCCAGCAGCACTCAAGCGGGATCCTACAATGAGCAGTTCTTC.